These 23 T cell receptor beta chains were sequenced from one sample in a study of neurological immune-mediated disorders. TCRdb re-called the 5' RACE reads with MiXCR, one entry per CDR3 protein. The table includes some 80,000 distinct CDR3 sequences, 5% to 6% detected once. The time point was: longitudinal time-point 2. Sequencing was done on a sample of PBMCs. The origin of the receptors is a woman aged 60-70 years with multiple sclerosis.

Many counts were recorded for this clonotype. CDR3 DNA: TGTGCCAGCAGTTCCGGGGGCTGGACCTACGAGCAGTACTTC. Amino acid sequence: CASSSGGWTYEQYF. The chain uses TRBV6-5 and TRBJ2-7, with D tentatively TRBD1 or TRBD2 (6 bases each). Germline assignment: CDR1 MNHEY and CDR2 SVGAGI. Trimming removed 4 bases at V and 2 bases at J, with 12 bases between. This CDR3 is 14 amino acids long.

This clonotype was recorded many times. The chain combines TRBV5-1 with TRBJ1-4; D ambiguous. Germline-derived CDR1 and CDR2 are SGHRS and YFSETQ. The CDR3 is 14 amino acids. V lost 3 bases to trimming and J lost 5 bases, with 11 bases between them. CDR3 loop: CASSWGGQNEKLFF. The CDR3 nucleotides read TGCGCCAGCAGCTGGGGAGGGCAGAATGAAAAACTGTTTTTT.

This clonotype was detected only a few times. DNA of the CDR3: TGTGCCAGCAGCCCCCGACTAGCCTCCTCTCTGTCCTACAATGAGCAGTTCTTC. Amino acids: CASSPRLASSLSYNEQFF. The V call is TRBV14, the J call TRBJ2-1; TRBD2 matches at 7 bases. Losses at the gene ends were 4 bases for V and 1 base for J; bases not matched to a gene: 13. The CDR3 extends over 18 amino acids. From germline, CDR1 is SGHDN and CDR2 FVKESK.

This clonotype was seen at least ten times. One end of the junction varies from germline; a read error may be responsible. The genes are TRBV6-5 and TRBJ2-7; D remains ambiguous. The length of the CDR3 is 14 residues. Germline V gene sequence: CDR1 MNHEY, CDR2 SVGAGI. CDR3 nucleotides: TGTGCCAGCAATTACTCGAGGCAGCCCTACGAGCAGTACTTC. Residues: CASNYSRQPYEQYF.

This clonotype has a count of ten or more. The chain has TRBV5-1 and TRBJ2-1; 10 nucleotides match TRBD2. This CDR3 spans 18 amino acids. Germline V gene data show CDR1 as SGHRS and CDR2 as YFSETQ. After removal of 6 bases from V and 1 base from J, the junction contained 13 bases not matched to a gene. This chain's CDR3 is CASTSMGASGGSYNEQFF. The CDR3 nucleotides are TGCGCCAGCACCTCAATGGGGGCTAGCGGGGGTTCCTACAATGAGCAGTTCTTC. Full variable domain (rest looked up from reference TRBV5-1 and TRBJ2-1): KAGVTQTPRYLIKTRGQQVTLSCSPISGHRSVSWYQQTPGQGLQFLFEYFSETQRNKGNFPGRFSGRQFSNSRSEMNVSTLELGDSALYLCASTSMGASGGSYNEQFFGPGTRLTVL.

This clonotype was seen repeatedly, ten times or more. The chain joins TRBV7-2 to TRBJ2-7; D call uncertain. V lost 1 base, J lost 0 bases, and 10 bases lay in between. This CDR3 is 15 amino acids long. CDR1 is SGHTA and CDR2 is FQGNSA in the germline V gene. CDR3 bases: TGTGCCAGCAGCTTAGAAGAGAAAAGCTCCTACGAGCAGTACTTC. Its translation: CASSLEEKSSYEQYF.

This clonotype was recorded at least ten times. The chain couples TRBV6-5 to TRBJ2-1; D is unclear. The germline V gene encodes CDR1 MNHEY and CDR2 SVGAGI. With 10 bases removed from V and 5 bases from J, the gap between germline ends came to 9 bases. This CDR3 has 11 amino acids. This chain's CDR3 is CATVGNNEQFF. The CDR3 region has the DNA TGTGCCACCGTAGGGAACAATGAGCAGTTCTTC.

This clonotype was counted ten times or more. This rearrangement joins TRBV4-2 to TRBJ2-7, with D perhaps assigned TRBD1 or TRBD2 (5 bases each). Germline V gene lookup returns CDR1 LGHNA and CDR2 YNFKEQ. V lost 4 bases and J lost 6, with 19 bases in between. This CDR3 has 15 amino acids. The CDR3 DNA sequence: TGTGCCAGCAGCCTGTCTCGGGACCACCTAGGCGAGCAGTACTTC. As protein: CASSLSRDHLGEQYF.

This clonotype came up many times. CDR3 nucleotide sequence: TGCAGCGTTGTCCGCGCTATGAACACTGAAGCTTTCTTT. Its translation: CSVVRAMNTEAFF. The chain joins TRBV29-1 to TRBJ1-1; no clear D. The CDR3 length is 13 residues. The germline V gene encodes CDR1 SQVTM and CDR2 ANQGSEA. The V end lost 4 bases, the J end lost 0 bases, and 9 bases lay between the germline ends.

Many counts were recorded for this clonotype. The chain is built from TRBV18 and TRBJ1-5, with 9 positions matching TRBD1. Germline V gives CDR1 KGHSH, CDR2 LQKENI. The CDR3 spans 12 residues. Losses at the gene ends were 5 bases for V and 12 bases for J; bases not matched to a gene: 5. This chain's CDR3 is CASSRGQGGQHF. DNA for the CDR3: TGTGCCAGCTCAAGGGGACAGGGTGGCCAGCATTTT.

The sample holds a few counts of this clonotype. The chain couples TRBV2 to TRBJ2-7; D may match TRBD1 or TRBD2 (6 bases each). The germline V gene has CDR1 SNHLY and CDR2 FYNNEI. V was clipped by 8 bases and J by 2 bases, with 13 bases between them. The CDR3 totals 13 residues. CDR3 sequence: CASLQGGPYEQYF. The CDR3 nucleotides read TGTGCCAGCCTCCAAGGGGGGCCCTACGAGCAGTACTTC.

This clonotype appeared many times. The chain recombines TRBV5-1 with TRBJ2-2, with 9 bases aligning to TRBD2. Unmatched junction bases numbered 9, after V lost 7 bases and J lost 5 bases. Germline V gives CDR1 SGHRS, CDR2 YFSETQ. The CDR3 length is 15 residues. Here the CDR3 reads CASQVTSGKTGELFF. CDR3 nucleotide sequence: TGCGCCAGCCAAGTGACTAGCGGAAAGACCGGGGAGCTGTTTTTT.

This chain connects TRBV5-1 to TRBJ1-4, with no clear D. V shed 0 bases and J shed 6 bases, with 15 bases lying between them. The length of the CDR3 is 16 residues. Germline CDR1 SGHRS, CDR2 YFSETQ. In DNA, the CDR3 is TGCGCCAGCAGCTTGGTGGTGGAAGGGAGGCATGAAAAACTGTTTTTT. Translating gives CASSLVVEGRHEKLFF.

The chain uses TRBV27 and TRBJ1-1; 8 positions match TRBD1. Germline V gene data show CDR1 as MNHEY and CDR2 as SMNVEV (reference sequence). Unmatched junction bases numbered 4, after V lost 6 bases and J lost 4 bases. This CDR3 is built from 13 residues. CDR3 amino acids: CASRRTGGTEAFF. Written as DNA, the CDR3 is TGTGCCAGCAGGCGAACAGGGGGCACTGAAGCTTTCTTT.

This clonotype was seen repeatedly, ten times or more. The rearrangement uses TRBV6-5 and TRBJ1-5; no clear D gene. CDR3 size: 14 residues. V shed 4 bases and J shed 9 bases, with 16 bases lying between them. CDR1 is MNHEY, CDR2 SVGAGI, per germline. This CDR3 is CASSSSSGMGPQHF. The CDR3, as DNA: TGTGCCAGCAGTTCATCCAGTGGGATGGGGCCCCAGCATTTT.

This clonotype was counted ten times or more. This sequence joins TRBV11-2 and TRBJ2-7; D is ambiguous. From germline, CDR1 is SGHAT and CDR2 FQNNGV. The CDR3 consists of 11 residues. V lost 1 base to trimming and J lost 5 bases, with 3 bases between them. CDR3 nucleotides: TGTGCCAGCAGCTTAGCACACGAGCAGTACTTC. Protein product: CASSLAHEQYF.

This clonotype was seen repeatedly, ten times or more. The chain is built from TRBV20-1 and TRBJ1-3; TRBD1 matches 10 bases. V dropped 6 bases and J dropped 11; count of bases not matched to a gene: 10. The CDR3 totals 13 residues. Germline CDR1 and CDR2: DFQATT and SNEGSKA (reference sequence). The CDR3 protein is CSALTGTGVSIYF. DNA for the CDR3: TGCAGTGCACTCACGGGGACAGGGGTCTCCATATATTTT.

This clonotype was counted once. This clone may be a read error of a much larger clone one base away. This CDR3 reads CASSSTLVSPLHF. CDR3 bases: TGTGCCAGCAGCTCGACATTAGTCTCACCCCTCCACTTT. The rearrangement uses TRBV7-8 and TRBJ1-6; no clear D gene. Germline V lookup: CDR1 SGHVS, CDR2 FQNEAQ. The CDR3 has 13 residues. The V and J ends lost 4 bases and 10 bases respectively, with 11 bases between them.

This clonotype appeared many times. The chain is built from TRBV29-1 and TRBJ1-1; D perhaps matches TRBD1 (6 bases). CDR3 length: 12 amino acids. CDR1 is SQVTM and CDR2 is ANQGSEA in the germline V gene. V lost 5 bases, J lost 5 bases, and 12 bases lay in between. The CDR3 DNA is TGCAGCGTTTCAGGAGGGGGGACTGAAGCTTTCTTT. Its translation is CSVSGGGTEAFF. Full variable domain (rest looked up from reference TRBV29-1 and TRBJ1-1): SAVISQKPSRDICQRGTSLTIQCQVDSQVTMMFWYRQQPGQSLTLIATANQGSEATYESGFVIDKFPISRPNLTFSTLTVSNMSPEDSSIYLCSVSGGGTEAFFGQGTRLTVV.

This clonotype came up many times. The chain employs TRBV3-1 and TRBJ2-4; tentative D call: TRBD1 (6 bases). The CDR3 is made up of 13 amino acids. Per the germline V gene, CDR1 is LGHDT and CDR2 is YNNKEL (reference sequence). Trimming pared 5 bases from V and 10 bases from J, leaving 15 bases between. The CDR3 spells CASSFRQAKIQYF. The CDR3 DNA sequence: TGTGCCAGCAGCTTCCGACAGGCAAAGATTCAGTACTTC.

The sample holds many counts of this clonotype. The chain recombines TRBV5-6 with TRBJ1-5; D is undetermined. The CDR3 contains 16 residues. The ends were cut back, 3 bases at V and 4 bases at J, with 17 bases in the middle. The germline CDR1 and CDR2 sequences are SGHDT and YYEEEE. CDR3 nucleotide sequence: TGTGCCAGCAGCTCCGCTGAGGAGGGAGGAAATCAGCCCCAGCATTTT. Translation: CASSSAEEGGNQPQHF.

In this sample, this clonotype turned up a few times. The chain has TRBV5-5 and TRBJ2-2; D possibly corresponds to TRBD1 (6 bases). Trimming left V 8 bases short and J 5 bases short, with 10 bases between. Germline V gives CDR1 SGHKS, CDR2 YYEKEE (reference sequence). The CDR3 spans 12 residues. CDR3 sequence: CASDRRTGELFF. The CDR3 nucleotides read TGTGCCAGTGACAGGAGGACCGGGGAGCTGTTTTTT.

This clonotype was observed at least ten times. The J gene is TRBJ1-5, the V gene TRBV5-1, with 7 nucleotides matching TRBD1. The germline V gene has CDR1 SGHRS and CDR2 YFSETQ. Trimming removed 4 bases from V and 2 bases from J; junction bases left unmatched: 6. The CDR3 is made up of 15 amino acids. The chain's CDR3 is CASSRTGEGNQPQHF. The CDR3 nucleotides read TGCGCCAGCAGCCGTACAGGGGAGGGCAATCAGCCCCAGCATTTT.